What follows are 6 T cell receptor beta chains derived from one specimen sequenced in a study of HIV-infected patients and healthy controls. 450 to 600 ng RNA was reverse transcribed with alpha and beta constant-region primers. Alpha and beta chain libraries were made separately by chain-specific third strand synthesis with multiplexing indices. TCRdb fed the 5' RACE reads into MiXCR, producing one record per CDR3 protein. The sample yields about 18,000 distinct CDR3 sequences, around 10% seen once. All unsorted peripheral T cells were captured because whole blood was used without fractionation. Material for sequencing was blood. These receptors originate from an adult in good health.

Ten or more counts support this clonotype. The gene calls are TRBV6-1 and TRBJ2-5; D may match TRBD1 or TRBD2 (5 bases each). The CDR3 is 14 amino acids. CDR1 and CDR2 from the germline V gene are MNHNS and SASEGT. V lost 3 bases and J 0 bases, leaving 8 bases between the germline ends. This CDR3 reads CASSDGGYQETQYF. The CDR3, as DNA: TGTGCCAGCAGTGATGGGGGATACCAAGAGACCCAGTACTTC.

Only a few counts were recorded for this clonotype. This chain joins TRBV30 and TRBJ2-7, with unresolved D. CDR1 is GTSNPN, CDR2 SVGIG, per germline (reference sequence). This CDR3 is 13 amino acids long. V lost 3 bases, J lost 0 bases, and 9 bases lay in between. CDR3 protein: CAWRYASSYEQYF. In DNA, the CDR3 is TGTGCCTGGAGGTATGCCTCCTCCTACGAGCAGTACTTC.

This chain uses TRBV12-3 or TRBV12-4 with TRBJ2-1; D is perhaps TRBD1 (5 bases). The CDR3 consists of 14 residues. Trimming took off 6 bases at V and 4 bases at J, with 13 bases between the two ends. CDR3 DNA: TGTGCCAGCAGAATGTTTCAGGGATACAATGAGCAGTTCTTC. This gives the protein CASRMFQGYNEQFF.

This clonotype was seen repeatedly, ten times or more. The chain employs TRBV7-2 and TRBJ2-3, with 12 nucleotides matching TRBD1. V trimming: 5 bases; J trimming: 2 bases; junction bases outside the gene matches: 5. This CDR3 spans 16 amino acids. CDR1 is SGHTA, CDR2 FQGNSA, per germline. In nucleotides, the CDR3 is TGTGCCAGCAGCCTATCGGGACAGGGGGCCACAGATACGCAGTATTTT. It is translated as CASSLSGQGATDTQYF.

This clonotype appeared many times. This chain joins TRBV29-1 and TRBJ2-5, with D unresolved. Trimming cost V 4 bases and J 2 bases, with 5 bases left between them. From germline, CDR1 is SQVTM and CDR2 ANQGSEA. The length of the CDR3 is 11 residues. The CDR3 DNA reads TGCAGCGTTGCTTTACAAGAGACCCAGTACTTC. Its translation is CSVALQETQYF.

V is TRBV28 and J is TRBJ1-2; a possible D gene is TRBD1 (5 bases). The germline V and J ends were trimmed by 6 bases and 2 bases, with 10 bases remaining between them. CDR1 and CDR2 (germline): MDHEN, SYDVKM. The CDR3 consists of 13 residues. The CDR3 region has the DNA TGTGCCAGCAGATCGGCAGGGAACTATGGCTACACCTTC. Its translation: CASRSAGNYGYTF.